This T cell receptor (beta chain) originates from a study of identical twins. Study outcomes and limitations: Out-of-frame TCR alpha sharing in monozygotic twins exceeded recombination model predictions. For zero-insertion analyses, partial confounding could come from invariant MAIT and iNKT cells. Clonotypes of the beta chain that were abundant in cord blood carried fewer insertions (memory repertoires showed none).

The CDR3 has 12 residues. Germline CDR1 and CDR2: MDHEN and SYDVKM. V was trimmed by 2 bases and J by 8 bases, leaving 9 bases between them. This clonotype has a handful of counts. The target antigen is unknown. TCRdb re-called the 5' RACE reads through MiXCR, storing one row per CDR3 protein. The table has around 1.7 million distinct CDR3 sequences, about 32% seen once. Input material: cord blood. The clonotype was recovered from a newborn girl in good health. The rearrangement links TRBV28 to TRBJ1-2, with TRBD1 as a possible D gene (6 bases). The CDR3 here is CASSLQGLGYTF. CDR3 coding DNA: TGTGCCAGCAGTTTACAGGGGTTAGGCTACACCTTC.